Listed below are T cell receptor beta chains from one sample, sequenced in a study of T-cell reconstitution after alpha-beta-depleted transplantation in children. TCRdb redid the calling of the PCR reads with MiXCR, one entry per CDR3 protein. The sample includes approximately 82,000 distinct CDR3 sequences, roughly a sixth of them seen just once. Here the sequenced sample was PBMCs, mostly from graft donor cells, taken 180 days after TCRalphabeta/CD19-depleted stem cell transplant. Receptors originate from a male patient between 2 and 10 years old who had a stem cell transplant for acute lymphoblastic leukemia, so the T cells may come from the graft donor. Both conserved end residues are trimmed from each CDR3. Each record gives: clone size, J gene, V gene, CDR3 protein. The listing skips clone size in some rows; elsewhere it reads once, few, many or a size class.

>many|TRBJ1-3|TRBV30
AWRRGNTIY
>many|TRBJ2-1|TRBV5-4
ASSTRDTASSSYNEQF
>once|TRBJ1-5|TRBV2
ASSVWTGGNQPQH
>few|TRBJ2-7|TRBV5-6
ASSLGVSYEQY
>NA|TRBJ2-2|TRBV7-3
ASSWTLRGFSSPPGELF
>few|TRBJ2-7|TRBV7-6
ASSDDSTSGVTYEQY
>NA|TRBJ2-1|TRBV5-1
ASSPGGQGTYNEQF
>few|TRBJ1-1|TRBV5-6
ASSLFGREVMDVTEAF
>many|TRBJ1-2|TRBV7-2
ASSLAAPGYGYT
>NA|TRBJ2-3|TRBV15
ATGGVKLGTQY
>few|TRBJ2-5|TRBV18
ASSPRPREETQY
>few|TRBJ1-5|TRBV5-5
ASSTGWRVSFGNQPQH
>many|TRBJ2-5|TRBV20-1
SAAQGTQETQY
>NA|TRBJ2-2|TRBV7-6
ASSPGTSGGITRGELF
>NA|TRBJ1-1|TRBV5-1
ASSFESGYTEAF
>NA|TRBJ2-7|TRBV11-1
ASRGTHGSSYEQY
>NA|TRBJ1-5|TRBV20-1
SARSLSDYSNQPQH